Listed here are 30 T cell receptor beta chains from one sample, sequenced in a study of regulatory T cells in long-lasting Graves disease. Time point here: newly diagnosed GD, antithyroid drugs for less than 3 months. From PBMCs, RNA was extracted and then used to make the TCR library. In building TCR beta libraries, iRepertoire HTBI primers were used together with Arm-PCR of CDR3 regions. TCRdb re-analysed the multiplex PCR reads in MiXCR, keeping a single row per CDR3 protein. The sample consists of 500,000 to 700,000 distinct CDR3 sequences, 16% of them appearing once. This sample also appeared in a second study, on T cells in Graves' hyperthyroidism and ophthalmopathy.

The material was peripheral blood mononuclear cells (PBMCs), obtained at new diagnosis, from a patient treated with antithyroid drugs. These receptors were collected from a young woman with Graves disease.

This clonotype has at least ten counts. CDR3: CASSTTPGTLFF. CDR3 DNA sequence: TGTGCCAGCAGTACGACTCCCGGGACGCTGTTTTTT. The gene calls are TRBV12-3 or TRBV12-4 and TRBJ1-4; the D gene is possibly TRBD1 (5 bases). V was clipped by 5 bases and J by 14 bases, with 15 bases between them. CDR3 length equals 12 residues.

This chain links TRBV5-1 with TRBJ2-2, with D unresolved. CDR1 is SGHRS and CDR2 is YFSETQ in the germline V gene. The CDR3 has 15 residues. Between the trimmed V and J ends, which lost 1 base and 3 bases, there was a span of 10 bases. Written as DNA, the CDR3 is TGCGCCAGCAGCTTGAATCGGAAGGACACCGGGGAGCTGTTTTTT. Its translation is CASSLNRKDTGELFF.

Regarding this clonotype: Relative to the germline gene, one junction end is altered; a read error may explain this. The rearrangement joins TRBV28 to TRBJ2-7; D gene unclear. Germline CDR1 reads MDHEN; CDR2 reads SYDVKM. This CDR3 region has 12 residues. In DNA form, the CDR3 reads TGTGCCAGCAGTTCGAGACCCTACGAGCAGAACTTC. It codes for CASSSRPYEQNF. The entire variable domain, with the rest obtained from reference TRBV28 and TRBJ2-7, is as follows: DVKVTQSSRYLVKRTGEKVFLECVQDMDHENMFWYRQDPGLGLRLIYFSYDVKMKEKGDIPEGYSVSREKKERFSLILESASTNQTSMYLCASSSRPYEQNFGPGTRLTVT.

This clonotype has ten or more counts. The gene calls are TRBV5-1 and TRBJ2-7, with D hard to call. The CDR3 loop spans 13 amino acids. V was pared by 2 bases and J by 6 bases, with 12 bases between. Germline V gene data show CDR1 as SGHRS and CDR2 as YFSETQ. The CDR3 coding sequence is TGCGCCAGCAGCTTAACGGTCCGAGGCGAGCAGTACTTC. Translating gives CASSLTVRGEQYF.

This clonotype was counted at least ten times. V usage is TRBV12-3 or TRBV12-4 and J usage is TRBJ2-5; 13 bases map to TRBD2. Losses at the gene ends were 5 bases for V and 4 bases for J; bases not matched to a gene: 7. This CDR3 spans 16 amino acids. CDR3 loop: CASSPRGLAGRETQYF. CDR3 coding DNA: TGTGCCAGCAGTCCCAGGGGACTAGCGGGACGAGAGACCCAGTACTTC.

This clonotype was observed at least ten times. The genes are TRBV30 and TRBJ2-1, with TRBD2 as a possible D gene (6 bases). Germline loops: CDR1 GTSNPN, CDR2 SVGIG (reference sequence). The CDR3 runs 13 residues. With 0 bases removed from V and 13 bases from J, the gap between germline ends came to 16 bases. The CDR3 DNA reads TGTGCCTGGAGTGTAGGAGGGCGGCTTGGCCAGTTCTTC. Protein: CAWSVGGRLGQFF.

The rearrangement uses TRBV24-1 and TRBJ1-2; D unresolved. V shed 9 bases and J shed 1 base, with 14 bases lying between them. CDR1 is KGHDR, CDR2 SFDVKD, per germline. CDR3 length equals 14 residues. The chain's CDR3 is CATSKGAYNYGYTF. The CDR3 DNA is TGTGCCACCTCGAAGGGAGCATATAACTATGGCTACACCTTC.

This chain connects TRBV9 to TRBJ2-7; TRBD2 matches at 9 bases. Trimming took 3 bases from V and 12 from J; bases not matched to a gene: 10. Germline values: CDR1 SGDLS, CDR2 YYNGEE. CDR3 size: 13 residues. In DNA, the CDR3 is TGTGCCAGCAGCGCGACTAGCGGAGTCCCTCTGTACTTC. Its protein is CASSATSGVPLYF. Full variable domain (rest looked up from reference TRBV9 and TRBJ2-7): DSGVTQTPKHLITATGQRVTLRCSPRSGDLSVYWYQQSLDQGLQFLIQYYNGEERAKGNILERFSAQQFPDLHSELNLSSLELGDSALYFCASSATSGVPLYFGPGTRLTVT.

This clonotype occurred many times. The chain recombines TRBV11-2 with TRBJ2-7; the match to TRBD2 covers 8 bases. Germline-derived CDR1 and CDR2 are SGHAT and FQNNGV. Germline trimming cut 5 bases from V and 2 bases from J; bases unmatched to any gene: 8. The CDR3 spans 15 residues. This CDR3 reads CASSNNPGLAYEQYF. The CDR3 nucleotides read TGTGCCAGCAGCAACAACCCGGGACTAGCCTACGAGCAGTACTTC.

This clonotype came up many times. The gene calls are TRBV15 and TRBJ2-5, with no clear D. Germline assignment: CDR1 LNHNV and CDR2 YYDKDF (reference sequence). Trimming pared 9 bases from V and 5 bases from J, leaving 13 bases between. The CDR3 sequence is 12 residues long. The CDR3 region is CATSDGPETQYF. CDR3 in DNA: TGTGCCACTTCAGATGGTCCTGAGACCCAGTACTTC. The complete variable domain, with remaining parts taken from reference TRBV15 and TRBJ2-5, reads DAMVIQNPRYQVTQFGKPVTLSCSQTLNHNVMYWYQQKSSQAPKLLFHYYDKDFNNEADTPDNFQSRRPNTSFCFLDIRSPGLGDTAMYLCATSDGPETQYFGPGTRLLVL.

There are many counts of this clonotype. The chain has TRBV11-2 and TRBJ2-3, with TRBD2 as a possible D gene (6 bases). Germline lookup yields CDR1 SGHAT and CDR2 FQNNGV. V lost 7 bases, J lost 0 bases, and 17 bases lay in between. The CDR3 is 16 amino acids. CDR3 sequence: CASKLGGALSTDTQYF. CDR3 bases: TGTGCCAGCAAGCTTGGCGGGGCGTTAAGCACAGATACGCAGTATTTT.

This clonotype was counted a single time. The rearrangement links TRBV20-1 to TRBJ1-1; TRBD1 might be the D (5 bases). V was cut by 6 bases and J by 5 bases, with 25 bases left in between. Germline V gives CDR1 DFQATT, CDR2 SNEGSKA (reference sequence). This CDR3 spans 16 amino acids. CDR3 region: CSAPRRDWGMWTEAFF. CDR3 DNA: TGCAGTGCCCCTCGGCGGGACTGGGGGATGTGGACTGAAGCTTTCTTT.

This clonotype was counted a few times. V is TRBV18 and J is TRBJ2-1; TRBD2 agrees at 8 bases. The CDR3 length is 15 residues. CDR1 and CDR2 from the germline V gene are KGHSH and LQKENI. The V segment lost 3 bases and the J segment 3 bases; nucleotides outside the gene matches: 4. The CDR3 sequence: CASSPPAGVYNEQFF. The CDR3 DNA is TGTGCCAGCTCACCTCCAGCGGGAGTCTACAATGAGCAGTTCTTC. Using reference TRBV18 and TRBJ2-1 for the parts outside the CDR3, the full variable domain is NAGVMQNPRHLVRRRGQEARLRCSPMKGHSHVYWYRQLPEEGLKFMVYLQKENIIDESGMPKERFSAEFPKEGPSILRIQQVVRGDSAAYFCASSPPAGVYNEQFFGPGTRLTVL.

This clonotype has a count of ten or more. V gene TRBV20-1 combines with J gene TRBJ2-1; 11 nucleotides match TRBD2. Germline-derived CDR1 and CDR2 are DFQATT and SNEGSKA (reference sequence). The V and J ends lost 0 bases and 5 bases, in that order; junction bases with no gene match: 3. The CDR3 covers 15 residues. CDR3 DNA sequence: TGCAGTGCTAGAGATTTAGCGGGAGGGCACAATGAGCAGTTCTTC. It is translated as CSARDLAGGHNEQFF.

Many counts were recorded for this clonotype. The chain has TRBV2 and TRBJ2-1; 8 positions match TRBD1. CDR1 is SNHLY and CDR2 is FYNNEI in the germline V gene. V lost 8 bases, J lost 4 bases, and 4 bases stayed unmatched. This CDR3 has 13 amino acids. CDR3 DNA: TGTGCCAGCGGACAGGGAAGGTACAATGAGCAGTTCTTC. This translates into CASGQGRYNEQFF.

This clonotype was seen only a few times. The chain combines TRBV13 with TRBJ2-4; weak D call: TRBD1 (5 bases). Germline V CDR1 and CDR2: PRHDT, FYEKMQ (reference sequence). V lost 8 bases and J 2 bases, leaving 10 bases between the germline ends. The CDR3 runs 13 residues. The CDR3 here is CASGAVPKNIQYF. CDR3 sequence (DNA): TGTGCCAGCGGGGCCGTACCCAAAAACATTCAGTACTTC.

In this sample, this clonotype turned up many times. The genes are TRBV3-1 and TRBJ1-1, with unresolved D. In germline, CDR1 is LGHDT, CDR2 YNNKEL (reference sequence). The V end was cut by 0 bases, the J end by 6 bases, with 14 bases between. The CDR3 contains 15 residues. The CDR3 loop is CASSQDLSGWAEAFF. The DNA for the CDR3 is TGTGCCAGCAGCCAAGATCTTTCCGGGTGGGCTGAAGCTTTCTTT.

The chain has TRBV6-1 and TRBJ1-1; D is unresolved. The V gene's germline CDR1 is MNHNS and CDR2 SASEGT. With 6 bases removed from V and 3 bases from J, the gap between germline ends came to 11 bases. The CDR3 has 13 amino acids. CDR3 coding DNA: TGTGCCAGCAGGAAGGAAATCGACACTGAAGCTTTCTTT. This sequence encodes CASRKEIDTEAFF.

This clonotype showed up many times. The V call is TRBV6-1, the J call TRBJ1-5, with D uncertain. The CDR3 has 14 residues. V gave up 2 bases and J gave up 5 bases, with 10 bases separating them. Germline V lookup: CDR1 MNHNS, CDR2 SASEGT. The CDR3 here is CASSELGRDQPQHF. The DNA for the CDR3 is TGTGCCAGCAGTGAATTGGGGAGAGATCAGCCCCAGCATTTT.

In its sample, this clonotype was seen many times. The chain is built from TRBV28 and TRBJ2-3, with D tentatively TRBD1 or TRBD2 (6 bases each). The CDR3 is made up of 17 amino acids. Deletions cut 5 bases from V and 2 bases from J, with 20 bases between. Germline CDR1 is MDHEN and CDR2 is SYDVKM. This CDR3 reads CASSPFGGGVVTDTQYF. The CDR3 coding sequence is TGTGCCAGCAGTCCCTTCGGGGGCGGGGTCGTCACAGATACGCAGTATTTT.

This clonotype was counted at least ten times. V gene TRBV12-3 or TRBV12-4 combines with J gene TRBJ2-1, with no clear D. The CDR3 sequence is 14 residues long. V was cut by 4 bases and J by 0 bases, with 7 bases left in between. The CDR3 DNA sequence: TGTGCCAGCAGTTACGGCGACTCCTACAATGAGCAGTTCTTC. This translates into CASSYGDSYNEQFF.

The chain is built from TRBV5-1 and TRBJ2-2; D is uncertain. CDR1 is SGHRS, CDR2 YFSETQ, per germline. Trimming took off 7 bases at V and 3 bases at J, with 7 bases between the two ends. The CDR3 covers 12 residues. The CDR3 region is CASELDTGELFF. The CDR3 region has the DNA TGCGCCAGCGAACTGGACACCGGGGAGCTGTTTTTT.

This chain joins TRBV29-1 and TRBJ2-2, with D tentatively TRBD2 (5 bases). Trimming cost V 5 bases and J 1 base, with 11 bases left between them. The germline V gene has CDR1 SQVTM and CDR2 ANQGSEA. This CDR3 spans 14 amino acids. CDR3 region: CSVLGRENTGELFF. The CDR3 region has the DNA TGCAGCGTTTTAGGACGGGAGAACACCGGGGAGCTGTTTTTT.

This clonotype was found many times. V usage is TRBV28 and J usage is TRBJ2-7; D tentatively fits TRBD1 or TRBD2 (7 bases each). Germline values: CDR1 MDHEN, CDR2 SYDVKM. Trimming shortened V by 6 bases and J by 6 bases, and 12 bases separated the two germline ends. There are 12 residues in the CDR3. The CDR3 loop reads CASRAGGGEQYF. The CDR3 DNA reads TGTGCCAGCAGGGCAGGGGGGGGCGAGCAGTACTTC.

This clonotype was detected ten times or more. The chain is built from TRBV7-2 and TRBJ1-2, with a possible D match to TRBD1 (5 bases). The CDR3 has 13 amino acids. With 8 bases removed from V and 0 bases from J, the gap between germline ends came to 10 bases. Per germline, CDR1 SGHTA and CDR2 FQGNSA. CDR3 region: CASVRGANYGYTF. The CDR3 bases are TGTGCCAGCGTTCGGGGCGCTAACTATGGCTACACCTTC.

This clonotype was seen only a few times. The V call is TRBV7-9, the J call TRBJ2-1; TRBD1 agrees at 9 bases. Germline V CDR1 and CDR2: SEHNR, FQNEAQ (reference sequence). After removal of 4 bases from V and 8 bases from J, the junction contained 6 bases not matched to a gene. The CDR3 extends over 14 amino acids. The CDR3 loop reads CASSWDRAFDEQFF. CDR3 DNA: TGTGCCAGCAGCTGGGACAGGGCATTTGATGAGCAGTTCTTC.

The chain links TRBV6-1 to TRBJ2-1, with D possibly matching TRBD2 (6 bases). Germline loops: CDR1 MNHNS, CDR2 SASEGT. This CDR3 comprises 15 residues. The V end was cut by 1 base, the J end by 5 bases, with 12 bases between. CDR3 DNA sequence: TGTGCCAGCAGTGAAGTGGGCGGGACGCACAATGAGCAGTTCTTC. Translated: CASSEVGGTHNEQFF.

The chain employs TRBV20-1 and TRBJ2-7, with TRBD2 identical over 7 bases. This CDR3 contains 16 residues. Germline trimming cut 7 bases from V and 0 bases from J; bases unmatched to any gene: 15. The germline gives CDR1 DFQATT, CDR2 SNEGSKA (reference sequence). The CDR3, as DNA: TGCAGTGTTGGGACTAACGGCCTAAGGAGCTCCTACGAGCAGTACTTC. Translated: CSVGTNGLRSSYEQYF.

The J gene is TRBJ2-1, the V gene TRBV14; 14 bases are shared with TRBD2. J lost 9 bases, V lost 3 bases, and 10 bases had no gene match. This CDR3 is 17 amino acids long. Germline V gene lookup returns CDR1 SGHDN and CDR2 FVKESK. The CDR3 DNA sequence: TGTGCCAGCAGCCACCTCGGGACTAGCGGGAGAATGAGTGAGCAGTTCTTC. Translated, it gives CASSHLGTSGRMSEQFF.

This clonotype was recorded many times. The chain carries TRBV29-1 and TRBJ2-7; D is perhaps TRBD1 or TRBD2 (5 bases each). Germline-derived CDR1 and CDR2 are SQVTM and ANQGSEA. V lost 4 bases and J lost 4, with 11 bases in between. The CDR3 spans 12 residues. CDR3 coding DNA: TGCAGCGTTGGAGGGGCCGCGTACGAGCAGTACTTC. Encoded protein: CSVGGAAYEQYF.